Listed below are T cell receptor beta chains from one sample, sequenced in a study of CD8 T cells in ankylosing spondylitis. TCRdb passed the 5' RACE reads through MiXCR, listing each CDR3 protein once. The repertoire holds 250,000 to 350,000 distinct CDR3 sequences, 15% to 20% seen once, with less than 9% in the top ten. Sequenced input: blood, either unsorted or a sorted T cell fraction (not recorded which). The source is a male donor with ankylosing spondylitis or in good health (not recorded which). CDR3s include the opening cysteine and the closing phenylalanine or tryptophan. A D gene is named only where the DNA matches it firmly. Clone size is shown for a subset of rows, as once, few, many or a class of expanded clone.

size,V,D,J,CDR3,DNA
NA,TRBV12-3/TRBV12-4,NA,TRBJ1-2,CASSTAQGVGGYTF,TGTGCCAGCAGTACCGCACAGGGAGTGGGTGGCTACACCTTC
few,TRBV3-1,NA,TRBJ1-3,CASSQTPGPTVSGNTIYF,TGTGCCAGCAGCCAAACGCCGGGACCGACCGTCTCTGGAAACACCATATATTTT
few,TRBV15,TRBD1,TRBJ2-3,CATSSTGTGGIDTQYF,TGTGCCACCAGCAGTACCGGGACAGGGGGCATAGATACGCAGTATTTT
many,TRBV28,NA,TRBJ1-3,CASSEDSGFSSGNTIYF,TGTGCCAGCAGTGAGGACAGCGGGTTCAGCTCTGGAAACACCATATATTTT
many,TRBV5-1,TRBD2,TRBJ2-1,CASSPQLADLYNEQFF,TGCGCCAGCAGCCCCCAACTAGCGGACCTCTACAATGAGCAGTTCTTC
NA,TRBV6-5,NA,TRBJ2-3,CASRPPGTDTQYF,TGTGCCAGCAGGCCCCCCGGGACAGATACGCAGTATTTT
NA,TRBV5-1,TRBD2,TRBJ2-1,CASSPLPGLAGVGSSYNEQFF,TGCGCCAGCAGCCCATTACCGGGACTAGCGGGAGTGGGGAGCTCCTACAATGAGCAGTTCTTC
few,TRBV5-1,NA,TRBJ2-5,CASTLQGGETQYF,TGCGCCAGCACCCTACAGGGAGGCGAGACCCAGTACTTC
few,TRBV5-1,NA,TRBJ2-1,CASSLGDGTHNEQFF,TGCGCCAGCAGCTTGGGAGACGGGACCCACAATGAGCAGTTCTTC
few,TRBV23-1,TRBD1,TRBJ2-6,CASSQGDRGFPSGANVLTF,TGCGCCAGCAGTCAGGGGGACAGGGGGTTTCCCTCTGGGGCCAACGTCCTGACTTTC
few,TRBV6-1,TRBD1,TRBJ1-3,CASSDTGGSSGNTIYF,TGTGCCAGCAGTGACACAGGGGGGAGCTCTGGAAACACCATATATTTT
few,TRBV28,TRBD2,TRBJ2-5,CASGPQGGETQYF,TGTGCCAGCGGCCCTCAGGGAGGGGAGACCCAGTACTTC
NA,TRBV6-2/TRBV6-3,TRBD2,TRBJ2-3,CASSPRTSGVLTDTQYF,TGTGCCAGCAGCCCCCGGACTAGCGGCGTCCTCACAGATACGCAGTATTTT
NA,TRBV3-1,NA,TRBJ2-3,CASSQRKAGTSLSDTQYF,TGTGCCAGCAGCCAAAGAAAGGCTGGGACGTCGCTGTCAGATACGCAGTATTTT
once,TRBV6-5,NA,TRBJ2-2,CASSYLLATGELFF,TGTGCCAGCAGTTACCTTCTGGCAACGGGGGAGCTGTTTTTT
NA,TRBV20-1,NA,TRBJ1-1,CSARRSNTEAFF,TGCAGTGCTAGAAGGTCGAACACTGAAGCTTTCTTT
NA,TRBV20-1,NA,TRBJ1-1,CSARGREMFNAEAFF,TGCAGTGCCCGGGGCAGGGAAATGTTTAACGCTGAAGCTTTCTTT
NA,TRBV3-1,NA,TRBJ2-5,CASSPQAIQETQYF,TGTGCCAGCAGTCCTCAGGCGATCCAAGAGACCCAGTACTTC
few,TRBV5-1,NA,TRBJ1-1,CASSQGGGGTEAFF,TGCGCCAGCAGCCAAGGGGGGGGAGGCACTGAAGCTTTCTTT
few,TRBV20-1,TRBD1,TRBJ1-1,CSAPRQGHTEAFF,TGCAGTGCTCCCCGACAGGGACACACTGAAGCTTTCTTT
few,TRBV5-6,TRBD1,TRBJ1-1,CASSPDRGRDEAFF,TGTGCCAGCAGCCCCGACAGGGGGCGGGATGAAGCTTTCTTT
NA,TRBV12-3/TRBV12-4,NA,TRBJ2-1,CTSSLTGSRYNEQFF,TGTACCAGCAGTTTAACAGGGAGTAGGTACAATGAGCAGTTCTTC
many,TRBV5-1,NA,TRBJ1-4,CASSLGSSGSNEKLFF,TGCGCCAGCAGCTTGGGATCATCAGGGTCTAATGAAAAACTGTTTTTT
many,TRBV6-1,NA,TRBJ1-1,CASTLTRDMGTEAFF,TGTGCCAGCACCCTTACCCGTGATATGGGGACTGAAGCTTTCTTT
NA,TRBV4-1,TRBD1,TRBJ2-2,CASSATHIPTGGLLNTGELFF,TGCGCCAGCAGCGCTACGCACATACCGACAGGGGGCCTATTGAACACCGGGGAGCTGTTTTTT
NA,TRBV27,TRBD2,TRBJ2-1,CASSFSGGFNNEQFF,TGTGCCAGCAGTTTTAGCGGGGGCTTTAACAATGAGCAGTTCTTC
NA,TRBV30,NA,TRBJ2-4,CAWSVVGIQYF,TGTGCCTGGAGTGTGGTGGGCATTCAGTACTTC
many,TRBV20-1,NA,TRBJ2-3,CSASSTTDTQYF,TGCAGTGCTAGTTCGACCACAGATACGCAGTATTTT
few,TRBV12-3/TRBV12-4,NA,TRBJ1-1,CASSLNGMNTEAFF,TGTGCCAGCAGTTTAAACGGGATGAACACTGAAGCTTTCTTT
NA,TRBV19,TRBD2,TRBJ2-2,CATSPAGVAGELFF,TGTGCCACCTCTCCCGCGGGAGTGGCCGGGGAGCTGTTTTTT
NA,TRBV20-1,NA,TRBJ2-3,CSARIQDTQYF,TGCAGTGCTAGGATTCAAGATACGCAGTATTTT
few,TRBV20-1,TRBD1,TRBJ1-6,CSARDSAGGMNSPLHF,TGCAGTGCTAGAGATAGTGCAGGGGGCATGAATTCACCCCTCCACTTT
few,TRBV10-3,NA,TRBJ2-5,CAIRDGMETQYF,TGTGCCATCAGGGACGGAATGGAGACCCAGTACTTC
NA,TRBV12-3/TRBV12-4,TRBD2,TRBJ2-3,CASGTSGSADTQYF,TGTGCCAGCGGAACTAGCGGGAGCGCAGATACGCAGTATTTT
NA,TRBV20-1,TRBD2,TRBJ2-1,CSARATSGRIGYEQFF,TGCAGTGCTAGAGCCACTAGCGGGAGGATCGGGTATGAGCAGTTCTTC
NA,TRBV21-1,NA,TRBJ1-4,CASSKNDSIGEKLFF,TGTGCCAGCAGCAAAAACGACAGCATAGGTGAAAAACTGTTTTTT
many,TRBV20-1,TRBD2,TRBJ2-1,CSAALSGSLVGGQFF,TGCAGTGCTGCCCTCAGCGGGAGTCTGGTAGGAGGGCAGTTCTTC
many,TRBV5-1,NA,TRBJ1-1,CASSLRGNTEAFF,TGCGCCAGCAGCTTGAGGGGGAACACTGAAGCTTTCTTT
few,TRBV5-1,TRBD2,TRBJ2-5,CASSLPGTTQETQYF,TGCGCCAGCAGCTTACCCGGGACTACCCAAGAGACCCAGTACTTC
NA,TRBV28,NA,TRBJ1-5,CASSYMANQPQHF,TGTGCCAGCAGTTACATGGCCAATCAGCCCCAGCATTTT
few,TRBV12-3/TRBV12-4,TRBD1,TRBJ2-5,CASSGTGGAQTQYF,TGTGCCAGCAGCGGGACAGGGGGCGCACAGACCCAGTACTTC
few,TRBV10-3,NA,TRBJ1-1,CAISDGVGTEAFF,TGTGCCATCAGTGACGGGGTCGGCACTGAAGCTTTCTTT
many,TRBV5-1,NA,TRBJ1-1,CASSESGPEAFF,TGCGCCAGCAGCGAGTCGGGGCCTGAAGCTTTCTTT
NA,TRBV28,TRBD1,TRBJ1-6,CASSFRQGVSPLHF,TGTGCCAGCAGTTTCCGTCAGGGGGTATCACCCCTCCACTTT
many,TRBV18,NA,TRBJ2-1,CASSPWSDEQFF,TGTGCCAGCTCACCCTGGAGCGATGAGCAGTTCTTC
many,TRBV5-1,NA,TRBJ2-1,CASRPGQGAYNEQFF,TGCGCCAGCAGACCCGGGCAGGGCGCCTACAATGAGCAGTTCTTC
few,TRBV5-1,TRBD1,TRBJ2-5,CASRRGRMGRDRAQETQYF,TGCGCCAGCCGACGCGGTAGGATGGGACGGGACAGGGCGCAAGAGACCCAGTACTTC
NA,TRBV7-2,NA,TRBJ2-3,CASSLQLGTDTQYF,TGTGCCAGCAGCTTACAACTAGGCACAGATACGCAGTATTTT
NA,TRBV20-1,TRBD2,TRBJ2-1,CRPTPGLTYNEQFF,TGCAGGCCAACACCGGGACTAACATACAATGAGCAGTTCTTC